Shown below are 25 T cell receptor beta chains from a single sample sequenced in a study of T cells in tumors after PD-1 blockade. Clones were sequenced by immunoSEQ multiplex PCR, and TCRdb holds only the in-frame ones, with some missing. The sample lists roughly 3,900 clones, 60% to 70% occurring once. The source was tumor tissue, collected before anti-PD-1 treatment. The receptor source for this set is a human donor with basal cell carcinoma.

The V gene is TRBV11-3, the J gene TRBJ2-7; TRBD1 is a possible D gene (7 bases). With 3 bases removed from V and 5 bases from J, the gap between germline ends came to 26 bases. CDR3 length: 18 amino acids. Germline CDR1 reads SGHNT; CDR2 reads YENEEA. Here the CDR3 DNA reads TGTGCCAGCAGCTTTCCACTAGCCCGACAGGGAGAGGCGCACGAGCAGTACTTC. Translated: CASSFPLARQGEAHEQYF.

This clone came up a few times. The rearrangement joins TRBV6-6 to TRBJ1-1; D unclear. CDR3 length: 14 residues. V lost 5 bases and J 0 bases, leaving 10 bases between the germline ends. Germline V gives CDR1 MNHNY, CDR2 SVGAGI (reference sequence). The CDR3 region is CASSVRQLNTEAFF. The CDR3 DNA reads TGTGCCAGCAGTGTCAGACAATTGAACACTGAAGCTTTCTTT.

The V gene is TRBV13, the J gene TRBJ2-2, with TRBD1 as a possible D gene (6 bases). CDR1 is PRHDT and CDR2 is FYEKMQ in the germline V gene (reference sequence). V lost 8 bases and J lost 6, with 16 bases in between. The CDR3 has 14 residues. The CDR3 is CASGQGKRSGELFF. DNA for the CDR3: TGTGCCAGCGGGCAGGGGAAAAGATCCGGGGAGCTGTTTTTT.

As DNA, the CDR3 is TGTGCCATCAGTGAAAGGGGCCCTGCGGTAGCGGGGGCCCTTAACACCGGGGAGCTGTTTTTT. Residues: CAISERGPAVAGALNTGELFF. The chain couples TRBV10-3 to TRBJ2-2, with 9 bases fitting TRBD2. The junction had 19 bases not matched to a gene; V was cut back by 3 bases and J by 2 bases. The CDR3 consists of 21 residues. Germline V gives CDR1 ENHRY, CDR2 SYGVKD.

Sample share makes this clone large. The chain links TRBV6-1 to TRBJ1-5; D is ambiguous. V was pared by 3 bases and J by 4 bases, with 13 bases between. Germline V lookup: CDR1 MNHNS, CDR2 SASEGT. There are 15 residues in the CDR3. CDR3 region: CASSDGMARNQPQHF. CDR3 coding DNA: TGTGCCAGCAGTGATGGTATGGCCCGGAATCAGCCCCAGCATTTT.

This clone is judged medium-sized. The CDR3 DNA sequence: TGCGCCAGCAGCCAAGTTACTGGAGGCTACGAGCAGTACTTC. It yields the protein CASSQVTGGYEQYF. The V call is TRBV4-1, the J call TRBJ2-7, with D maybe TRBD2 (5 bases). CDR3 length: 14 residues. Trimming left V 1 base short and J 3 bases short, with 10 bases between. From germline, CDR1 is MGHRA and CDR2 YSYEKL.

V gene TRBV10-3 combines with J gene TRBJ2-2; TRBD1 matches at 7 bases. This CDR3 is 17 amino acids long. V gave up 3 bases and J gave up 2 bases; unmatched junction bases: 9. From germline, CDR1 is ENHRY and CDR2 SYGVKD. The CDR3 DNA reads TGTGCCATCAGTGAATCGCCAGGGGGTGCCAACACCGGGGAGCTGTTTTTT. Encoded protein: CAISESPGGANTGELFF.

This chain connects TRBV7-2 to TRBJ2-3, with D unresolved. Germline-derived CDR1 and CDR2 are SGHTA and FQGNSA. The CDR3 runs 13 residues. Trimming removed 4 bases from V and 5 bases from J, with 10 bases in between. The CDR3 loop reads CASSSVPGDTQYF. In DNA form, the CDR3 reads TGTGCCAGCAGCTCGGTCCCAGGAGATACGCAGTATTTT.

V usage is TRBV20-1 and J usage is TRBJ2-1, with 10 nucleotides matching TRBD2. V lost 3 bases to trimming and J lost 8 bases; unmatched junction nucleotides: 7. The CDR3 runs 14 residues. Germline CDR1 reads DFQATT; CDR2 reads SNEGSKA (reference sequence). CDR3 nucleotide sequence: TGCAGTGCTAGTGGCCTAGCGGGAGTGCATGAGCAGTTCTTC. It translates to CSASGLAGVHEQFF.

V and J are TRBV29-1 and TRBJ2-1; D possibly corresponds to TRBD2 (7 bases). The CDR3 is 13 residues long. Trimming took 7 bases from V and 8 from J, leaving 18 bases between them. Germline assignment: CDR1 SQVTM and CDR2 ANQGSEA. CDR3 sequence: CSGGGGGAHEQFF. CDR3 nucleotide sequence: TGCAGCGGTGGGGGAGGGGGGGCTCATGAGCAGTTCTTC.

This clone is labeled medium-sized. V usage is TRBV18 and J usage is TRBJ1-2, with 8 bases fitting TRBD1. The J segment lost 4 bases and the V segment lost 3 bases, leaving 7 bases of the junction unmatched. The CDR3 length is 15 residues. CDR1 and CDR2 (germline): KGHSH, LQKENI. The CDR3 loop is CASSPQGTGLYGYTF. The CDR3, as DNA: TGTGCCAGCTCACCGCAAGGGACAGGCCTCTATGGCTACACCTTC.

V and J are TRBV10-3 and TRBJ1-1, with TRBD1 as a possible D gene (6 bases). Germline V gene lookup returns CDR1 ENHRY and CDR2 SYGVKD. Deletions cut 2 bases from V and 11 bases from J, with 21 bases between. The CDR3 contains 15 residues. As DNA, the CDR3 is TGTGCCATCAGTGAGGCGACGGGGGGCGCGGTGGGGGCTTTCTTT. It is translated as CAISEATGGAVGAFF.

The V gene is TRBV5-1, the J gene TRBJ1-1; D may be TRBD1 (6 bases). The CDR3 has 14 amino acids. V was cut by 3 bases and J by 0 bases, with 9 bases left in between. Germline-derived CDR1 and CDR2 are SGHRS and YFSETQ. This CDR3 is CASSSTGMNTEAFF. DNA for the CDR3: TGCGCCAGCAGCTCGACAGGTATGAACACTGAAGCTTTCTTT.

As concerns this clone: One junction end does not reproduce the germline sequence, and a read error may be involved. Additional DNA sequences in this sample encode the identical CDR3. The chain employs TRBV6-6 and TRBJ1-1; 7 bases fit TRBD1. Germline CDR1 reads MNHNY; CDR2 reads SVGAGI (reference sequence). CDR3 length: 14 amino acids. The CDR3 DNA reads as TGCGCCAGCAGGGGCAGGGGGGATGGGACTGAAGCTTTCTTT. Protein: CASRGRGDGTEAFF.

The chain uses TRBV6-1 and TRBJ2-3; perhaps TRBD2 as D (5 bases). V was trimmed by 4 bases and J by 0 bases, leaving 14 bases between them. Germline CDR1 is MNHNS and CDR2 is SASEGT. The CDR3 length is 16 residues. The CDR3, as DNA: TGTGCCAGCAGTGCCGGGTCAGCGGATAGCACAGATACGCAGTATTTT. This codes for CASSAGSADSTDTQYF.

This clone occurred a few times. The genes are TRBV12-3 or TRBV12-4 and TRBJ1-1; D unresolved. The ends were cut back, 1 base at V and 5 bases at J, with 2 bases in the middle. The CDR3 length is 11 residues. The CDR3 spells CASSLGTEAFF. CDR3 in DNA: TGTGCCAGCAGTTTAGGAACTGAAGCTTTCTTT.

This chain connects TRBV2 to TRBJ2-5; D remains unclear. This CDR3 has 14 residues. Germline loops: CDR1 SNHLY, CDR2 FYNNEI. With 6 bases removed from V and 4 bases from J, the gap between germline ends came to 15 bases. CDR3 DNA: TGTGCCAGCAGAGCCGGGCCCCATAGAGAGACCCAGTACTTC. It encodes CASRAGPHRETQYF. The whole variable domain, remainder taken from reference TRBV2 and TRBJ2-5, is EPEVTQTPSHQVTQMGQEVILRCVPISNHLYFYWYRQILGQKVEFLVSFYNNEISEKSEIFDDQFSVERPDGSNFTLKIRSTKLEDSAMYFCASRAGPHRETQYFGPGTRLLVL.

This clone occurred a few times. The chain employs TRBV7-9 and TRBJ2-2; 9 bases are a match to TRBD1. Germline trimming cut 5 bases from V and 7 bases from J; bases unmatched to any gene: 11. The germline CDR1 and CDR2 sequences are SEHNR and FQNEAQ (reference sequence). The CDR3 has 16 amino acids. The CDR3 DNA reads as TGTGCCAGCAGCGGAAAAGGGACAGGGTTGAGCGGGGAGCTGTTTTTT. Protein sequence: CASSGKGTGLSGELFF.

The CDR3 bases are TGTGCCAGCAGAGACCGTGGTGAGTCTCCTCGCAAGTACTTC. As protein: CASRDRGESPRKYF. This rearrangement joins TRBV7-9 to TRBJ2-7, with D uncertain. V lost 6 bases, J lost 11 bases, and 23 bases lay in between. CDR1 SEHNR and CDR2 FQNEAQ come from the germline V gene (reference sequence). The CDR3 consists of 14 residues.

A note on this clone: Other DNA sequences in this specimen translate into the identical CDR3. The chain uses TRBV10-3 and TRBJ1-2; maybe TRBD1 (5 bases). Germline-derived CDR1 and CDR2 are ENHRY and SYGVKD. V gave up 8 bases and J gave up 6 bases, with 22 bases separating them. The CDR3 runs 15 residues. CDR3 in amino acids: CAIGGRERGMDGYTF. The CDR3 DNA reads TGTGCCATCGGGGGTCGGGAACGGGGTATGGATGGCTACACCTTC.

The chain combines TRBV19 with TRBJ1-3; maybe TRBD1 (5 bases). With 7 bases removed from V and 0 bases from J, the gap between germline ends came to 13 bases. CDR3 length: 15 amino acids. Germline V gene data show CDR1 as LNHDA and CDR2 as SQIVND (reference sequence). The CDR3 coding sequence is TGTGCCAGTACCCCGTCGAGGGGCTCTGGAAACACCATATATTTT. Its protein product is CASTPSRGSGNTIYF.

J is TRBJ2-2 and V is TRBV9; 8 positions agree with TRBD1. The CDR3 covers 15 residues. The V gene's germline CDR1 is SGDLS and CDR2 YYNGEE. The trim removed 4 bases at V and 5 bases at J, leaving 7 bases unmatched. The CDR3 loop reads CASSSDRGFTGELFF. The CDR3 DNA follows: TGTGCCAGCAGCTCCGACAGGGGTTTTACCGGGGAGCTGTTTTTT.

This chain links TRBV7-9 with TRBJ2-5; no clear D gene. Germline assignment: CDR1 SEHNR and CDR2 FQNEAQ (reference sequence). This CDR3 contains 14 residues. Trimming took off 1 base at V and 5 bases at J, with 11 bases between the two ends. Here the CDR3 DNA reads TGTGCCAGCAGCTTAGGGTACCCTGGGGAGACCCAGTACTTC. It encodes CASSLGYPGETQYF.

The chain carries TRBV5-1 and TRBJ1-1, with D perhaps matching TRBD1 (6 bases). V was pared by 0 bases and J by 3 bases, with 15 bases between. CDR1 is SGHRS and CDR2 is YFSETQ in the germline V gene. The CDR3 consists of 16 residues. This chain's CDR3 is CASSLAGEVLDTEAFF. In DNA, the CDR3 is TGCGCCAGCAGCTTGGCAGGGGAGGTACTCGACACTGAAGCTTTCTTT.

V is TRBV24-1 and J is TRBJ2-1; possibly TRBD2 for D (6 bases). This CDR3 has 16 residues. Germline V gene sequence: CDR1 KGHDR, CDR2 SFDVKD. The germline V and J ends were trimmed by 1 base and 0 bases, with 9 bases remaining between them. The CDR3, as DNA: TGTGCCACCAGTGATTTTGCGGGAAGCTCCTACAATGAGCAGTTCTTC. Protein product: CATSDFAGSSYNEQFF.